This T cell receptor (beta chain) was identified during a study of shared clonotypes between healthy human individuals. General study results and limits: What rarefaction showed was incomplete sorted-subset sequencing despite large depth. Naive subsets generally exceeded memory subsets in estimated richness.

Naive CD8 populations comprised CD45RO-negative cells positively selected for CCR7, excluding terminally differentiated effector memory CD45RA+ cells. This clone showed up just once. Its antigen remains unidentified. Trimming cost V 1 base and J 7 bases, with 17 bases left between them. The CDR3 consists of 15 residues. Germline loops: CDR1 LGHNT, CDR2 FRNRAP. Several immunoSEQ 96-well plates shared each subset's DNA, each plate a replicate. Replicate PCRs from sorted subsets contained about 200 ng DNA, which is roughly 30,000 T cell genomes. Sequencing used immunoSEQ multiplex PCR; TCRdb keeps in-frame clones, though not all of them. The profile shows about 2 million clones, approximately 94% of them singletons.

The V call is TRBV12-5, the J call TRBJ2-7; D is uncertain. Sequences were obtained from naive CD8+ T cells sorted from blood. The receptor's source is a man younger than 35 in good health. CDR3 sequence: CASGLDSWTIGEQYF. The CDR3 nucleotides are TGTGCTAGTGGTTTGGATAGCTGGACCATAGGGGAGCAGTACTTC.